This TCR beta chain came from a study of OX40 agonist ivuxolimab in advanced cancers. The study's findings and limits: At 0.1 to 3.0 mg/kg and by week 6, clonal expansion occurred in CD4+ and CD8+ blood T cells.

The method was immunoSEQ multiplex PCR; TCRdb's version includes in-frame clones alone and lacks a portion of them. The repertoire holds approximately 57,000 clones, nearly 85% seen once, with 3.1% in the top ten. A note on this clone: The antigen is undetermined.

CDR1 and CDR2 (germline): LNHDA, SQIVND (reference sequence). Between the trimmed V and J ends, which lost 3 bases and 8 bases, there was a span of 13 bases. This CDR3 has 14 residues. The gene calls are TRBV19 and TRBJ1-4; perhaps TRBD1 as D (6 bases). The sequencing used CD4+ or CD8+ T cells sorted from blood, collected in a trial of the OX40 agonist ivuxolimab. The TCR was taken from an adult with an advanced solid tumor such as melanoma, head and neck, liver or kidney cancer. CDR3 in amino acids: CASSIGGAGEKLFF. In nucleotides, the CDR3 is TGTGCCAGTAGTATCGGGGGGGCTGGCGAAAAACTGTTTTTT.